This T cell receptor (beta chain) was sequenced for a study of technical replicates of blood from several donors. Some clones are missing from TCRdb's copy, which holds only in-frame ones; the method was immunoSEQ multiplex PCR. The sample has 75,000 to 100,000 clones; roughly 94% are singletons. Sequenced sample: T cells isolated from PBMCs. The clonotype was recovered from a human donor in good health.

The CDR3 protein is CASSYSKEDTQYF. The CDR3 DNA is TGTGCCAGCAGTTACTCGAAGGAGGATACGCAGTATTTT. V is TRBV6-6 and J is TRBJ2-3; D remains ambiguous. CDR1 and CDR2 from the germline V gene are MNHNY and SVGAGI (reference sequence). The V end was cut by 0 bases, the J end by 6 bases, with 7 bases between. The CDR3 totals 13 residues.